This TCR beta chain was sequenced in a study of shared clonotypes between healthy human individuals. As for the study in general: Per-donor plates numbered three CD4 naive, three CD4 memory, two CD8 naive and one CD8 memory.

Naive CD8 cells lacked CD45RO, underwent positive selection for CCR7 and left out terminally differentiated effector memory CD45RA+ cells. Assay used: immunoSEQ multiplex PCR; TCRdb lists only in-frame clones, some missing. The profile shows 1.5 million to 2.5 million clones, just under 95% of them singletons. Source material: naive CD8+ T cells sorted from blood. This clonotype was obtained from a man between 18 and 29 years old in good health.

DNA of the CDR3: TGTGCCAGCAGCCCATTTGGGACAGGGAGTAATCAGCCCCAGCATTTT. It specifies CASSPFGTGSNQPQHF. The chain has TRBV5-6 and TRBJ1-5, with TRBD1 matching 9 bases. Germline CDR1 reads SGHDT; CDR2 reads YYEEEE. The CDR3 covers 16 residues. After removal of 4 bases from V and 4 bases from J, the junction contained 9 bases not matched to a gene.